This T cell receptor (beta chain) was recovered during a study of blood T cells in healthy people across ages. Together with a sample-barcoded 5' primer, a J-beta primer mix was included in a second PCR lasting about 7 to 11 cycles. TCRdb used MiXCR to reprocess the 5' RACE reads, holding one entry per CDR3 protein. The table records about 1.4 million distinct CDR3 sequences, 59% of them present only once. The germline CDR1 and CDR2 sequences are MNHNS and SASEGT. The CDR3 loop spans 20 amino acids. V lost 1 base, J lost 6 bases, and 17 bases stayed unmatched. This receptor was taken from a man aged 18 to 30 in good health. Input material: blood. The chain has TRBV6-1 and TRBJ2-1; TRBD2 matches 11 bases. The CDR3 coding sequence is TGTGCCAGCAGTGAAGGGCTATTCGGCAGGACTAGCGGGTTTTTCAATGAGCAGTTCTTC. This gives the protein CASSEGLFGRTSGFFNEQFF.